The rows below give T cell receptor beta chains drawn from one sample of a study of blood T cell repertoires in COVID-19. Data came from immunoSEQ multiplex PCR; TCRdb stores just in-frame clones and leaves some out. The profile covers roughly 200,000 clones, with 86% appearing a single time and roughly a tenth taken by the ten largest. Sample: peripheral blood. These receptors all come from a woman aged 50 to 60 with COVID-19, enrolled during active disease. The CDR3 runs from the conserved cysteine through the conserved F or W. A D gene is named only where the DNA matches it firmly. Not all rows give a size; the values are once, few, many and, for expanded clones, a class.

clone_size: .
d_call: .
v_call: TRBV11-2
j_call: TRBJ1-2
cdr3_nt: TGTGCCAGCAGCTTAGATCAGGGTGTTGGCTACACCTTC
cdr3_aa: CASSLDQGVGYTF

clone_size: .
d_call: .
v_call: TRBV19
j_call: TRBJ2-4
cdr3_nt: TGTGCCAGTAGTATACCGGGGACCAAAAACATTCAGTACTTC
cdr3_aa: CASSIPGTKNIQYF

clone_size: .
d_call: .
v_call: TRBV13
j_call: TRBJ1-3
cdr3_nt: TGTGCCAGCAGCCCCGGGGGTGAAGGCGGAAACACCATATATTTT
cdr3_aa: CASSPGGEGGNTIYF

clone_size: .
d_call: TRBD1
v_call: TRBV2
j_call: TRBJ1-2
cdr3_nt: TGTGCCAGCAGTGCGACAGGGGGCTCCCTACATGGCTACACCTTC
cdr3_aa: CASSATGGSLHGYTF

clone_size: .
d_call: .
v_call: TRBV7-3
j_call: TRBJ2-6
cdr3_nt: TGTGCCAGCAGCTTAAGCAGGTCTGGGGCCAACGTCCTGACTTTC
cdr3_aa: CASSLSRSGANVLTF

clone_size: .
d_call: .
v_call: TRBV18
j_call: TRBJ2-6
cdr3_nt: TGTGCCAGCTCTCCCGGGCAGGGAAAATCCGGGGCCAACGTCCTGACTTTC
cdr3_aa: CASSPGQGKSGANVLTF

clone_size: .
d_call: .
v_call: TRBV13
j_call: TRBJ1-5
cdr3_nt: TGTGCCAGCAGCTTAGGTAGTCAGCCCCAGCATTTT
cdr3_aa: CASSLGSQPQHF

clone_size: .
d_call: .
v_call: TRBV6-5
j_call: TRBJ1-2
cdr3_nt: TGTGCCAGCACTCCGACTCTTGGAGCTAACTATGGCTACACCTTC
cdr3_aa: CASTPTLGANYGYTF

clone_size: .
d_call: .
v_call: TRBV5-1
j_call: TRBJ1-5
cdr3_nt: TGCGCCAGCAGCTTGGAATTGGGCGCTGATCAGCCCCAGCATTTT
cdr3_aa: CASSLELGADQPQHF

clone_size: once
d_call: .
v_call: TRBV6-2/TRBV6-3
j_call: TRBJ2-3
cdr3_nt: TGTGCCAGCAGTTCGGGGTTGGCGGATACTAGCACAGATACGCAGTATTTT
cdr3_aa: CASSSGLADTSTDTQYF

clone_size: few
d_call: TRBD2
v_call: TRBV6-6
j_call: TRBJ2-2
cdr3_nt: TGTGCCACCGCTCGGACTAGCAGGAACACCGGGGAGCTGTTTTTT
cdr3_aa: CATARTSRNTGELFF

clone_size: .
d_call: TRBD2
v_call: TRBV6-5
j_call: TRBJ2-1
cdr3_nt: TGTGCCAGCAATTTTCGGGGGGGTTACAATGAGCAGTTCTTC
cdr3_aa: CASNFRGGYNEQFF

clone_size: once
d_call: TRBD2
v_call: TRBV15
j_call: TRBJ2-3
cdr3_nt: TGTGCCACCAGCAGCGGGACTAGCGGGGAGTGGGATACGCAGTATTTT
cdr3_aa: CATSSGTSGEWDTQYF

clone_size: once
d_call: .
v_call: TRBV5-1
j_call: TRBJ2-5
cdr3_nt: TGCGCCAGCAGCATACGGGGGTCTCAAGAGACCCAGTACTTC
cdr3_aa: CASSIRGSQETQYF

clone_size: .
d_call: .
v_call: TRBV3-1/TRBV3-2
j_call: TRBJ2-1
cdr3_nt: TGTGCCAGCAGCCAAACCCAGGGAAGAAGTTACAATGAGCAGTTCTTC
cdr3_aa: CASSQTQGRSYNEQFF

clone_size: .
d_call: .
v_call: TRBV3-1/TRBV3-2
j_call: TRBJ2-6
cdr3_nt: TGTGCCAGCAGCCTCTCCGGAGGTCAGTGGGGGGCCAACGTCCTGACTTTC
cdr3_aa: CASSLSGGQWGANVLTF

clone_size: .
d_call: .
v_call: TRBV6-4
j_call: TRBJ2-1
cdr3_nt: TGTGCCAGTTCTACGTCAGGGACTGCCTACAATGAGCAGTTCTTC
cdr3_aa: CASSTSGTAYNEQFF

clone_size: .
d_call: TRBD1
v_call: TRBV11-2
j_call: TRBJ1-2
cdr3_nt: TGTGCCAGCAGCTTATCAGGGGGCGGAAATTATGGCTACACCTTC
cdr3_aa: CASSLSGGGNYGYTF

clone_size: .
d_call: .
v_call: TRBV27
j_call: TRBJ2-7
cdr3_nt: TGTGCCAGCAGTCCCCGGGTAGGGGTTAGGTACGAGCAGTACTTC
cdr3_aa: CASSPRVGVRYEQYF

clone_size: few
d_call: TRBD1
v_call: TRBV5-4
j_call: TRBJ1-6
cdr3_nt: TGTGCCAGCAGCTTGTCACAGGGGGCGCGAAATTCACCCCTCCACTTT
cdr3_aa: CASSLSQGARNSPLHF

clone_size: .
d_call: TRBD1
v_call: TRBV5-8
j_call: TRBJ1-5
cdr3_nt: TGTGCCAGCAGTCGGGACAGGGGAGTATGGCAGCCCCAGCATTTT
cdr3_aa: CASSRDRGVWQPQHF

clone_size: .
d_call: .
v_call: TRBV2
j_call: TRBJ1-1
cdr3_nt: TGTGCCAGCAATCCGGGAGACCGTGTTCAGGACACTGAAGCTTTCTTT
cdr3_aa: CASNPGDRVQDTEAFF

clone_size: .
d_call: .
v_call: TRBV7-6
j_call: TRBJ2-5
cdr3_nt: TGTGCCAGCAGCTTAGTTGGGACTGGGACGGAACAGACCCAGTACTTC
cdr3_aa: CASSLVGTGTEQTQYF

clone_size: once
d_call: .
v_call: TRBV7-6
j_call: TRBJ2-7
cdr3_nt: TGTGCCAGCAGCTTAGCCCCGACAGGAGACTACGAGCAGTACTTC
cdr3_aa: CASSLAPTGDYEQYF

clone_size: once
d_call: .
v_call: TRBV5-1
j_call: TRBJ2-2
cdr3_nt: TGCGCCAGCAGGGTTTCGGAGTTCGGGGGTCGGGAGCTGTTTTTT
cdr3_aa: CASRVSEFGGRELFF

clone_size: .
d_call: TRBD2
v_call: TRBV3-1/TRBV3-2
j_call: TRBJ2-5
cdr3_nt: TGTGCCAGCAGCCCCGGGACTAGCGGGGGCTACCAAGAGACCCAGTACTTC
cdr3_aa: CASSPGTSGGYQETQYF

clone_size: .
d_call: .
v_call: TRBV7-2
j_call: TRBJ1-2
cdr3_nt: TGTGCCAGCAGCCCCGGCGGACAGTACTATGGCTACACCTTC
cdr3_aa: CASSPGGQYYGYTF

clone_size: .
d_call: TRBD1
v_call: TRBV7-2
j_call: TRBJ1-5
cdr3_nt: TGTGCCAGCAGCCCAGGGGGTAGCAATCAGCCCCAGCATTTT
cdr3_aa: CASSPGGSNQPQHF

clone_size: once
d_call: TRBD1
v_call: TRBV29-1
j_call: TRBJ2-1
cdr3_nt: TGCAGCGTTGGGCCAGGGGGCTCCTACAATGAGCAGTTCTTC
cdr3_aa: CSVGPGGSYNEQFF

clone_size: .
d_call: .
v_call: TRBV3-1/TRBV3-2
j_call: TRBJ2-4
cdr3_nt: TGTGCCAGCAGCCCGAGCAAACTAGCCAAAAACATTCAGTACTTC
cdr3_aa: CASSPSKLAKNIQYF

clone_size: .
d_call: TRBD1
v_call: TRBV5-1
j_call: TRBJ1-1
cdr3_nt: TGCGCCAGCAGCTTGCGGGACAGGGGGCGGGATACTGAAGCTTTCTTT
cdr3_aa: CASSLRDRGRDTEAFF